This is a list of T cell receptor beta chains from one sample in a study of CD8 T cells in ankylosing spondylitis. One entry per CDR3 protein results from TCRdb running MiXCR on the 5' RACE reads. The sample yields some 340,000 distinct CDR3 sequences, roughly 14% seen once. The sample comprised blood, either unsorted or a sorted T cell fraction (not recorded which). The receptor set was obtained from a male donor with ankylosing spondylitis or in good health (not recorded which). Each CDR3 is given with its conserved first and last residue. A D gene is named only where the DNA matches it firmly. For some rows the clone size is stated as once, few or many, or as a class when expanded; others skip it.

CASSQWTTPPDTQYF | TGTGCCAGCAGCCAATGGACTACCCCCCCAGATACGCAGTATTTT | TRBV4-2 | NA | TRBJ2-3 | NA
CASSASGGNTIYF | TGTGCCAGCAGTGCCTCAGGGGGAAACACCATATATTTT | TRBV12-3/TRBV12-4 | NA | TRBJ1-3 | few
CSVGGGTEAFF | TGCAGCGTGGGGGGAGGCACTGAAGCTTTCTTT | TRBV29-1 | NA | TRBJ1-1 | NA
CATSSLSYGYTF | TGTGCCACCAGCAGCCTAAGCTATGGCTACACCTTC | TRBV15 | NA | TRBJ1-2 | NA
CASSSQGVGSPLHF | TGTGCCAGCAGCTCCCAGGGGGTCGGTTCACCCCTCCACTTT | TRBV11-2 | TRBD1 | TRBJ1-6 | many
CASSQTGLAGYEQFF | TGTGCCAGCAGCCAGACCGGACTAGCGGGTTACGAGCAGTTCTTC | TRBV14 | TRBD2 | TRBJ2-1 | NA
CASSETGGTYEQYF | TGTGCCAGCAGCGAAACAGGGGGCACCTACGAGCAGTACTTC | TRBV7-2 | TRBD1 | TRBJ2-7 | NA
CASRADTNTGELFF | TGTGCCAGCAGGGCCGATACGAACACCGGGGAGCTGTTTTTT | TRBV2 | NA | TRBJ2-2 | few
CASSERAGSNTGELFF | TGTGCCAGCTCGGAACGGGCGGGGTCGAACACCGGGGAGCTGTTTTTT | TRBV18 | NA | TRBJ2-2 | NA
CAIRPILQGYGYTF | TGTGCCATCAGACCAATTTTACAGGGCTATGGCTACACCTTC | TRBV10-3 | NA | TRBJ1-2 | NA
CASSSQRGGQETQYF | TGTGCCAGCTCATCCCAACGGGGGGGCCAGGAGACCCAGTACTTC | TRBV18 | TRBD2 | TRBJ2-5 | NA
CASSPLNGELFF | TGTGCCAGCAGCCCCCTTAACGGGGAGCTGTTTTTT | TRBV7-6 | NA | TRBJ2-2 | few
CASSLVGFNTEAFF | TGTGCCAGCAGCTTGGTAGGGTTCAACACTGAAGCTTTCTTT | TRBV5-4 | NA | TRBJ1-1 | NA
CASSRGQANQPQHF | TGTGCCAGCAGCCGGGGACAGGCCAATCAGCCCCAGCATTTT | TRBV7-9 | TRBD1 | TRBJ1-5 | few
CASSLQGTFSYEQFF | TGTGCCAGCAGCCTGCAGGGGACCTTCTCTTACGAGCAGTTCTTC | TRBV7-2 | NA | TRBJ2-1 | NA
CASSSRGQVYNEQFF | TGTGCCAGCAGCTCCCGGGGACAGGTCTACAATGAGCAGTTCTTC | TRBV7-2 | TRBD1 | TRBJ2-1 | few
CASSQDRRRQPQHF | TGTGCCAGCAGCCAAGATCGCCGAAGGCAGCCCCAGCATTTT | TRBV3-1 | NA | TRBJ1-5 | few
CSASLAGGDTQYF | TGCAGTGCTAGCTTAGCGGGAGGGGATACGCAGTATTTT | TRBV20-1 | TRBD2 | TRBJ2-3 | few
CASSLPGTAYGYTF | TGTGCCAGCAGCTTACCTGGGACAGCCTATGGCTACACCTTC | TRBV7-2 | TRBD1 | TRBJ1-2 | NA
CASSETGGRGYTF | TGTGCCAGCAGTGAGACGGGCGGCCGGGGCTACACCTTC | TRBV25-1 | NA | TRBJ1-2 | few
CASSLDVGFRGAEAFF | TGCGCCAGCAGCTTGGACGTAGGGTTTCGGGGCGCTGAAGCTTTCTTT | TRBV5-1 | NA | TRBJ1-1 | few
CASRRVGGSGETQYF | TGTGCCAGCAGGCGGGTCGGAGGGAGTGGAGAGACCCAGTACTTC | TRBV3-1 | NA | TRBJ2-5 | few
CASSIGQGLVNEQFF | TGTGCCAGCAGTATAGGACAGGGGTTGGTCAATGAGCAGTTCTTC | TRBV12-3/TRBV12-4 | TRBD1 | TRBJ2-1 | few
CASSPLAGGADTQYF | TGTGCCAGCAGTCCACTAGCGGGGGGAGCAGATACGCAGTATTTT | TRBV6-4 | TRBD2 | TRBJ2-3 | NA
CSAARGDDNSPLHF | TGCAGTGCTGCGAGGGGTGACGATAATTCACCCCTCCACTTT | TRBV20-1 | NA | TRBJ1-6 | NA
CASSPRNSGRTGNTIYF | TGTGCCAGCAGCCCGAGGAATTCAGGGAGGACTGGAAACACCATATATTTT | TRBV3-1 | NA | TRBJ1-3 | NA
CSVGPGGNGNTIYF | TGCAGCGTTGGTCCGGGGGGCAATGGAAACACCATATATTTT | TRBV29-1 | NA | TRBJ1-3 | few
CASSRGQNEQFF | TGCGCCAGCAGCCGCGGACAGAATGAGCAGTTCTTC | TRBV5-1 | NA | TRBJ2-1 | NA
CSGDPGTGPGTGELFF | TGCAGTGGCGACCCTGGGACAGGGCCGGGCACCGGGGAGCTGTTTTTT | TRBV20-1 | TRBD1 | TRBJ2-2 | many
CASTTLGQGAYEQYF | TGTGCCAGCACCACCCTCGGGCAGGGGGCCTACGAGCAGTACTTC | TRBV7-2 | TRBD1 | TRBJ2-7 | NA
CASTQGVSNQPQHF | TGTGCCAGCACCCAGGGGGTTAGCAATCAGCCCCAGCATTTT | TRBV7-9 | TRBD1 | TRBJ1-5 | NA
CASSYSGTGSAYEQYF | TGTGCCAGCAGTTACTCCGGGACAGGCTCTGCCTACGAGCAGTACTTC | TRBV6-5 | TRBD1 | TRBJ2-7 | NA
CASSRGLAGSYTGELFF | TGTGCCAGCAGCCGTGGACTAGCGGGGTCTTACACCGGGGAGCTGTTTTTT | TRBV13 | TRBD2 | TRBJ2-2 | NA
CASSLRPFYGYTF | TGTGCCAGCAGTTTAAGACCTTTCTATGGCTACACCTTC | TRBV27 | NA | TRBJ1-2 | NA
CASSPEGAFNSPLHF | TGCGCCAGCAGCCCAGAAGGGGCCTTTAATTCACCCCTCCACTTT | TRBV5-1 | NA | TRBJ1-6 | few
CASSYSAGVSEQFF | TGTGCCAGCAGTTACTCGGCAGGGGTGAGTGAGCAGTTCTTC | TRBV6-5 | NA | TRBJ2-1 | few
CSARDHRTNYGYTF | TGCAGTGCTAGAGATCACAGGACTAACTATGGCTACACCTTC | TRBV20-1 | NA | TRBJ1-2 | NA
CASSFMGGFSGNTIYF | TGTGCCAGCAGTTTCATGGGGGGATTCTCTGGAAACACCATATATTTT | TRBV6-5 | NA | TRBJ1-3 | few
CASSFSFGRNTGELFF | TGTGCCAGCAGTTTTAGCTTCGGGAGGAACACCGGGGAGCTGTTTTTT | TRBV28 | NA | TRBJ2-2 | NA
CASSLNGPGGLGTDTQYF | TGTGCCAGCAGCTTGAACGGACCGGGGGGGCTTGGCACAGATACGCAGTATTTT | TRBV11-2 | TRBD2 | TRBJ2-3 | few